This entry lists 25 T cell receptor beta chains sequenced from one sample in a study of cytomegalovirus exposure and HLA in healthy donors. PCR employed 60 Vbeta and 13 Jbeta primers. The repertoire was sequenced with immunoSEQ multiplex PCR; TCRdb's copy has only in-frame clones and lacks some. The sample has around 150,000 clones; approximately 72% are singletons. Sample: PBMCs. The source is a woman aged 55-69 years in good health and CMV-seronegative.

The chain carries TRBV7-2 and TRBJ2-5; D may be TRBD2 (5 bases). The CDR3 runs to 14 residues. V lost 5 bases and J lost 7, with 17 bases in between. Germline V gene lookup returns CDR1 SGHTA and CDR2 FQGNSA. CDR3 protein: CASSPGLQRGTQYF. CDR3 DNA: TGTGCCAGCAGCCCCGGCCTACAACGGGGGACCCAGTACTTC.

The gene calls are TRBV19 and TRBJ2-4; D is perhaps TRBD2 (5 bases). V was cut by 4 bases and J by 6 bases, with 19 bases left in between. This CDR3 is built from 16 residues. CDR1 is LNHDA, CDR2 SQIVND, per germline (reference sequence). CDR3 sequence (DNA): TGTGCCAGTAGTACCCCGGCGAGGGCAATGGGAAACATTCAGTACTTC. This encodes CASSTPARAMGNIQYF.

The chain uses TRBV2 and TRBJ1-2; 7 bases map to TRBD1. CDR3 length: 15 residues. The germline V gene has CDR1 SNHLY and CDR2 FYNNEI. V was pared by 2 bases and J by 0 bases, with 3 bases of the junction left unmatched. DNA of the CDR3: TGTGCCAGCAGTGAAAGGACAGGCTCTAACTATGGCTACACCTTC. It is translated as CASSERTGSNYGYTF.

This clone was counted a few times. In nucleotides, the CDR3 is TGTGCCAGTAGTATAACGGGGGGAAAACTGTTTTTT. Residues: CASSITGGKLFF. The chain has TRBV19 and TRBJ1-4; D is possibly TRBD1 (5 bases). CDR1 is LNHDA and CDR2 is SQIVND in the germline V gene (reference sequence). Between the trimmed V and J ends, which lost 2 bases and 10 bases, there was a span of 8 bases. The CDR3 runs to 12 residues.

This clone was recorded a few times. The chain recombines TRBV9 with TRBJ2-1, with D possibly TRBD1 on 5 matching bases. The CDR3 runs to 16 residues. With 0 bases removed from V and 6 bases from J, the gap between germline ends came to 16 bases. Germline values: CDR1 SGDLS, CDR2 YYNGEE. In DNA form, the CDR3 reads TGTGCCAGCAGCGTAGAGTGGCAGGGCCCCCGCAATGAGCAGTTCTTC. The encoded protein is CASSVEWQGPRNEQFF.

In the case of this clone: At one end, the junction sequence differs from germline, possibly due to a read error. The J gene is TRBJ2-5, the V gene TRBV7-7; D is possibly TRBD2 (6 bases). Germline CDR1 SSHAT, CDR2 FNYEAQ (reference sequence). The CDR3 extends over 13 amino acids. The CDR3 DNA is TGTGCTAGCAGCCCTCAACTAGCAGAGACCCAGTACTTC. This translates into CASSPQLAETQYF.

This clone has a handful of counts. The genes are TRBV5-4 and TRBJ2-1, with 10 bases aligning to TRBD2. The germline V gene has CDR1 SGHNT and CDR2 YYREEE (reference sequence). The V segment lost 3 bases and the J segment 9 bases; nucleotides outside the gene matches: 12. This CDR3 comprises 16 residues. CDR3 in DNA: TGTGCCAGCAGCTCCCCGACTAGCGGGTGGGCAATTGAGCAGTTCTTC. It translates to CASSSPTSGWAIEQFF. Together with reference TRBV5-4 and TRBJ2-1, the CDR3 gives the full variable domain: ETGVTQSPTHLIKTRGQQVTLRCSSQSGHNTVSWYQQALGQGPQFIFQYYREEENGRGNFPPRFSGLQFPNYSSELNVNALELDDSALYLCASSSPTSGWAIEQFFGPGTRLTVL.

The rearrangement links TRBV19 to TRBJ1-5, with a possible D match to TRBD1 (5 bases). The V end lost 3 bases, the J end lost 2 bases, and 11 bases lay between the germline ends. Per the germline V gene, CDR1 is LNHDA and CDR2 is SQIVND (reference sequence). The CDR3 is 15 residues long. Here the CDR3 reads CASSIAGVGNQPQHF. DNA for the CDR3: TGTGCCAGTAGTATTGCGGGGGTTGGCAATCAGCCCCAGCATTTT.

This chain uses TRBV7-9 with TRBJ2-7, with TRBD2 identical over 7 bases. V was clipped by 5 bases and J by 7 bases; unmatched bases: 2. Per germline, CDR1 SEHNR and CDR2 FQNEAQ (reference sequence). The CDR3 contains 11 residues. CDR3 nucleotide sequence: TGTGCCAGCAGCGCTAGCGGAGAGCAGTACTTC. Its protein is CASSASGEQYF.

The chain couples TRBV19 to TRBJ1-5; unclear D gene. The CDR3 sequence is 15 residues long. Trimming left V 5 bases short and J 0 bases short, with 11 bases between. Germline-derived CDR1 and CDR2 are LNHDA and SQIVND (reference sequence). CDR3 protein: CASSPRVNSNQPQHF. CDR3 DNA sequence: TGTGCCAGTAGTCCTCGGGTGAATAGCAATCAGCCCCAGCATTTT.

The chain combines TRBV27 with TRBJ2-3, with TRBD2 matching 15 bases. Germline lookup yields CDR1 MNHEY and CDR2 SMNVEV (reference sequence). The V segment lost 4 bases and the J segment 4 bases; nucleotides outside the gene matches: 6. The CDR3 loop spans 17 amino acids. The CDR3 region is CASSSGLAGGGADTQYF. CDR3 nucleotides: TGTGCCAGCAGTTCGGGACTAGCGGGAGGAGGGGCAGATACGCAGTATTTT.

V usage is TRBV28 and J usage is TRBJ2-7, with TRBD1 identical over 7 bases. The V gene end was trimmed by 5 bases and the J gene end by 0 bases; junction bases not matched to a gene: 4. The germline V gene encodes CDR1 MDHEN and CDR2 SYDVKM. The CDR3 extends over 14 amino acids. For the CDR3, the DNA is TGTGCCAGCAGTGTCCCAGGGGGCTCCTACGAGCAGTACTTC. Translation: CASSVPGGSYEQYF.

This clone showed up just a few times. The V gene is TRBV5-4, the J gene TRBJ2-7; 13 bases agree with TRBD2. CDR3 length equals 16 residues. The junction had 7 bases not matched to a gene; V was cut back by 4 bases and J by 3 bases. The germline V gene has CDR1 SGHNT and CDR2 YYREEE (reference sequence). CDR3 in DNA: TGTGCCAGCAGCCGCCGACTAGCGGGAGGACTCTACGAGCAGTACTTC. Its protein is CASSRRLAGGLYEQYF. The full variable domain, rest sourced from reference TRBV5-4 and TRBJ2-7, is ETGVTQSPTHLIKTRGQQVTLRCSSQSGHNTVSWYQQALGQGPQFIFQYYREEENGRGNFPPRFSGLQFPNYSSELNVNALELDDSALYLCASSRRLAGGLYEQYFGPGTRLTVT.

In this sample, this clone turned up a few times. The rearrangement links TRBV7-9 to TRBJ1-4, with no clear D. The length of the CDR3 is 13 residues. Trimming cost V 4 bases and J 8 bases, with 11 bases left between them. Germline values: CDR1 SEHNR, CDR2 FQNEAQ (reference sequence). CDR3: CASSSRKEEKLFF. CDR3 in DNA: TGTGCCAGCAGCTCACGCAAGGAGGAAAAACTGTTTTTT.

This clone was seen a handful of times. This chain joins TRBV6-1 and TRBJ1-1; possible D gene TRBD1, 5 bases. Germline V CDR1 and CDR2: MNHNS, SASEGT. Trimming left V 5 bases short and J 1 base short, with 8 bases between. This CDR3 contains 13 residues. CDR3 in amino acids: CASSFTGNTEAFF. CDR3 nucleotides: TGTGCCAGCAGTTTTACAGGGAACACTGAAGCTTTCTTT.

The chain employs TRBV5-1 and TRBJ2-2; TRBD1 matches at 8 bases. The J segment lost 5 bases and the V segment lost 0 bases, leaving 3 bases of the junction unmatched. The CDR3 has 15 amino acids. CDR1 SGHRS and CDR2 YFSETQ come from the germline V gene. CDR3 sequence reads: CASSLVGQGTGELFF. Written as DNA, the CDR3 is TGCGCCAGCAGCTTGGTAGGACAGGGAACCGGGGAGCTGTTTTTT.

This clone was seen a handful of times. The chain employs TRBV10-3 and TRBJ2-2; D might be TRBD2 (6 bases). V lost 5 bases and J lost 4, with 11 bases in between. Germline CDR1 ENHRY, CDR2 SYGVKD. There are 14 residues in the CDR3. CDR3 DNA: TGTGCCATCAGTCGAGGGGAGGCCACCGGGGAGCTGTTTTTT. Its protein is CAISRGEATGELFF.

This clone was picked up a small number of times. This sequence joins TRBV5-4 and TRBJ1-1, with D perhaps matching TRBD1 (6 bases). The CDR3 extends over 15 amino acids. Trimming stripped 1 base from V and 0 bases from J, with 10 bases between. In germline, CDR1 is SGHNT, CDR2 YYREEE (reference sequence). CDR3 nucleotide sequence: TGTGCCAGCAGCTTGTTGGGGGCCATGAACACTGAAGCTTTCTTT. It yields the protein CASSLLGAMNTEAFF. Full variable domain (outside the CDR3, taken from reference TRBV5-4 and TRBJ1-1): ETGVTQSPTHLIKTRGQQVTLRCSSQSGHNTVSWYQQALGQGPQFIFQYYREEENGRGNFPPRFSGLQFPNYSSELNVNALELDDSALYLCASSLLGAMNTEAFFGQGTRLTVV.

The rearrangement links TRBV9 to TRBJ2-1, with 10 bases that match TRBD2. The CDR3 covers 15 residues. The trim removed 2 bases at V and 6 bases at J, leaving 5 bases unmatched. Germline V gene sequence: CDR1 SGDLS, CDR2 YYNGEE. The CDR3 reads CASSVGGTSVNEQFF. In DNA form, the CDR3 reads TGTGCCAGCAGCGTGGGGGGGACTAGCGTCAATGAGCAGTTCTTC. Variable domain in full (rest from reference TRBV9 and TRBJ2-1): DSGVTQTPKHLITATGQRVTLRCSPRSGDLSVYWYQQSLDQGLQFLIQYYNGEERAKGNILERFSAQQFPDLHSELNLSSLELGDSALYFCASSVGGTSVNEQFFGPGTRLTVL.

V usage is TRBV7-2 and J usage is TRBJ2-7; TRBD2 matches at 7 bases. This CDR3 region has 14 residues. The germline gives CDR1 SGHTA, CDR2 FQGNSA. Losses at the gene ends were 1 base for V and 3 bases for J; bases not matched to a gene: 3. CDR3 nucleotide sequence: TGTGCCAGCAGCTTAGGACTAGCTAACTACGAGCAGTACTTC. It yields the protein CASSLGLANYEQYF.

The chain employs TRBV7-9 and TRBJ2-1; D gene uncertain. Trimming took off 0 bases at V and 10 bases at J, with 7 bases between the two ends. Germline V lookup: CDR1 SEHNR, CDR2 FQNEAQ (reference sequence). This CDR3 is 12 amino acids long. CDR3 region: CASSLAGAEQFF. The CDR3 DNA follows: TGTGCCAGCAGCTTAGCAGGAGCCGAGCAGTTCTTC.

The rearrangement joins TRBV2 to TRBJ2-5, with TRBD2 identical over 12 bases. Germline CDR1 is SNHLY and CDR2 is FYNNEI. The CDR3 consists of 16 residues. Unmatched junction bases numbered 6, after V lost 6 bases and J lost 1 base. In DNA form, the CDR3 reads TGTGCCAGCAGAACCCTAGCGGGAGGGCCCCAAGAGACCCAGTACTTC. Its protein product is CASRTLAGGPQETQYF.

The gene calls are TRBV9 and TRBJ2-2, with 11 bases lining up with TRBD2. The V gene end was trimmed by 0 bases and the J gene end by 5 bases; junction bases not matched to a gene: 9. CDR1 is SGDLS, CDR2 YYNGEE, per germline. The CDR3 sequence is 18 residues long. The CDR3 DNA sequence: TGTGCCAGCAGCGTAGGACTAGCGGGAACGGTGGGTACCGGGGAGCTGTTTTTT. This gives the protein CASSVGLAGTVGTGELFF.

This chain links TRBV10-3 with TRBJ2-5, with D tentatively TRBD2 (6 bases). V lost 1 base and J lost 1, with 16 bases in between. The CDR3 sequence is 17 residues long. CDR1 and CDR2 (germline): ENHRY, SYGVKD. The CDR3, as DNA: TGTGCCATCAGTGAGTGGGGGGTTAGGACTTCCCAAGAGACCCAGTACTTC. Residues: CAISEWGVRTSQETQYF.

The chain recombines TRBV7-2 with TRBJ2-1, with 7 nucleotides matching TRBD2. The CDR3 is 15 amino acids. From germline, CDR1 is SGHTA and CDR2 FQGNSA. With V trimmed by 4 bases and J by 2 bases, 5 bases remained unmatched. The CDR3 nucleotides read TGTGCCAGCAGCTCGACTAGCTCAACCTACAATGAGCAGTTCTTC. Translation: CASSSTSSTYNEQFF.